This TCR beta chain is drawn from a study of T cell repertoires in cytomegalovirus infection. Whole-study context: Indicated by public TCR beta signatures were CMV infection and matching HLA type.

This clonotype was seen many times. No antigen is known for it. One entry per CDR3 protein, called by TCRdb with MiXCR from the reads. The data contain about 360,000 distinct CDR3 sequences, roughly 18% of them singletons. Study-level results: What dominated the ex vivo response were HLA-C-restricted CMV-specific TCR beta clonotypes. Using cumulative public TCR beta family frequency, the authors identified those who carried CMV together with the relevant HLA.

The receptor was isolated from a human donor in good health (CMV status not recorded). Some clones in this sample may be carry-over from other donors' samples. Material: PBMCs.

CDR3 coding DNA: TGTGCCAGCAGCTTGGAGTCTGCGGGAGGATACGAGCAGTACTTC. Protein: CASSLESAGGYEQYF. The chain joins TRBV7-2 to TRBJ2-7, with TRBD2 identical over 8 bases. From germline, CDR1 is SGHTA and CDR2 FQGNSA. The CDR3 extends over 15 amino acids. V lost 3 bases to trimming and J lost 4 bases; unmatched junction nucleotides: 8.